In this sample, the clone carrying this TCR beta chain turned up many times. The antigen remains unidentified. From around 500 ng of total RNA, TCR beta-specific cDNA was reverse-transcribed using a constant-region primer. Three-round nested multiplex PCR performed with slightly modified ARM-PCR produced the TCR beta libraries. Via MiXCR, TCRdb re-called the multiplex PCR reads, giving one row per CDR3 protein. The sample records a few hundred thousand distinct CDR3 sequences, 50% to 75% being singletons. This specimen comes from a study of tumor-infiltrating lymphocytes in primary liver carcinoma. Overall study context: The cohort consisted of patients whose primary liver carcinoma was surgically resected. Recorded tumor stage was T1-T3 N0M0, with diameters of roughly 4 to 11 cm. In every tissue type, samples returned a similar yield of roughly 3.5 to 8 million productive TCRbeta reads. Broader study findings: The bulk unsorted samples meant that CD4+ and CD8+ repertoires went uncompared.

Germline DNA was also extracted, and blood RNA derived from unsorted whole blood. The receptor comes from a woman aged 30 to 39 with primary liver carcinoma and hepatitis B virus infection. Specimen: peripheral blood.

The CDR3: CSVVNWTSETQYF. In DNA form, the CDR3 reads TGCAGCGTCGTTAACTGGACTAGCGAGACCCAGTACTTC. The chain employs TRBV29-1 and TRBJ2-5; TRBD2 matches 8 bases. Germline assignment: CDR1 SQVTM and CDR2 ANQGSEA. Germline trimming cut 6 bases from V and 5 bases from J; bases unmatched to any gene: 8. CDR3 length equals 13 residues.